The rows below give T cell receptor beta chains drawn from one sample of a study of shared clonotypes between healthy human individuals. Here immunoSEQ multiplex PCR was the method, and the copy in TCRdb shows in-frame clones only, minus some. The sample has 950,000 to 1,300,000 clones, about 70% seen once. Sequencing was carried out using memory CD4+ T cells sorted from blood. The receptor set was obtained from a man in his late teens or twenties in good health. Each CDR3 is given with its conserved first and last residue. Each record gives: J gene, V gene, CDR3 protein.

J gene: TRBJ2-1; V gene: TRBV19; CDR3 protein: CASSMGTSGSYEQFF
J gene: TRBJ2-5; V gene: TRBV6-1; CDR3 protein: CASGTSGPNQYF
J gene: TRBJ1-5; V gene: TRBV28; CDR3 protein: CASNRQPQHF
J gene: TRBJ2-2; V gene: TRBV7-6; CDR3 protein: CASSSGLKRNTGELFF
J gene: TRBJ2-7; V gene: TRBV30; CDR3 protein: CAWTRGTGRFEQYF
J gene: TRBJ2-6; V gene: TRBV19; CDR3 protein: CASSSPTSGANVLTF
J gene: TRBJ2-7; V gene: TRBV18; CDR3 protein: CASSFTTNSYEQYF
J gene: TRBJ2-5; V gene: TRBV7-8; CDR3 protein: CASSPRLERETQYF
J gene: TRBJ2-1; V gene: TRBV29-1; CDR3 protein: CSVVVGGVYNEQFF
J gene: TRBJ2-3; V gene: TRBV7-9; CDR3 protein: CASSPWDRGTDTQYF
J gene: TRBJ2-3; V gene: TRBV27; CDR3 protein: CASSPGLAGGRWTDTQYF
J gene: TRBJ2-3; V gene: TRBV7-6; CDR3 protein: CASSLGSPSTDTQYF
J gene: TRBJ2-1; V gene: TRBV7-3; CDR3 protein: CASSLRITGTAEQFF
J gene: TRBJ2-7; V gene: TRBV6-6; CDR3 protein: CASSYSSSGSYEQYF
J gene: TRBJ2-4; V gene: TRBV19; CDR3 protein: CASSAGTQGKNIQYF
J gene: TRBJ2-5; V gene: TRBV6-5; CDR3 protein: CASSYSGTGGGETQYF
J gene: TRBJ1-4; V gene: TRBV19; CDR3 protein: CASSTAGDYGVEKLFF
J gene: TRBJ1-5; V gene: TRBV25-1; CDR3 protein: CASSGQGELQPQHF
J gene: TRBJ2-2; V gene: TRBV27; CDR3 protein: CASRLVGLNTGELFF
J gene: TRBJ2-3; V gene: TRBV6-5; CDR3 protein: CASTGLAGTDTQYF
J gene: TRBJ2-7; V gene: TRBV29-1; CDR3 protein: CSATTGAYEQYF
J gene: TRBJ1-6; V gene: TRBV9; CDR3 protein: CASSDQGFVLHF
J gene: TRBJ2-5; V gene: TRBV30; CDR3 protein: CAWSVLNQETQYF
J gene: TRBJ1-6; V gene: TRBV11-2; CDR3 protein: CASSLGYGTGSPLHF
J gene: TRBJ2-3; V gene: TRBV5-8; CDR3 protein: CASSLASTDTQYF
J gene: TRBJ1-6; V gene: TRBV6-6; CDR3 protein: CASSFLQGYNSPLHF
J gene: TRBJ2-4; V gene: TRBV7-8; CDR3 protein: CASSPRIAGGADSIQYF
J gene: TRBJ2-1; V gene: TRBV30; CDR3 protein: CAWTLQSEQFF
J gene: TRBJ2-7; V gene: TRBV18; CDR3 protein: CASSPSVTGHEQYF
J gene: TRBJ1-6; V gene: TRBV10-2; CDR3 protein: CASRGSYNSPLHF
J gene: TRBJ2-1; V gene: TRBV6-5; CDR3 protein: CASSQTGVGNEQFF
J gene: TRBJ1-2; V gene: TRBV9; CDR3 protein: CASSVGEGAGYGYTF
J gene: TRBJ2-5; V gene: TRBV28; CDR3 protein: CASKTPARGEETQYF
J gene: TRBJ1-4; V gene: TRBV7-9; CDR3 protein: CASSLDRAVEKLFF
J gene: TRBJ2-2; V gene: TRBV7-2; CDR3 protein: CASSPVFGSGELFF
J gene: TRBJ2-1; V gene: TRBV20-1; CDR3 protein: CSAISDEQFF
J gene: TRBJ1-3; V gene: TRBV9; CDR3 protein: CASTRTGVSGNTIYF
J gene: TRBJ2-7; V gene: TRBV6-1; CDR3 protein: CASTKALPGDEQYF
J gene: TRBJ1-6; V gene: TRBV9; CDR3 protein: CASSAAGDRGVSPLHF
J gene: TRBJ1-2; V gene: TRBV15; CDR3 protein: CATRSQGNYGYTF
J gene: TRBJ1-1; V gene: TRBV15; CDR3 protein: CATSRGGTGRRTEAFF
J gene: TRBJ1-2; V gene: TRBV5-1; CDR3 protein: CASSPGTANYGYTF
J gene: TRBJ1-2; V gene: TRBV9; CDR3 protein: CASQRANYGYTF
J gene: TRBJ2-5; V gene: TRBV5-6; CDR3 protein: CASSLTSGVETQYF
J gene: TRBJ2-2; V gene: TRBV5-1; CDR3 protein: CASRTVPNTGELFF
J gene: TRBJ2-3; V gene: TRBV2; CDR3 protein: CASSGGLGGTDTQYF